The 21 T cell receptor beta chains below come from one sample, sequenced in a study of blood T cell repertoires in COVID-19. Profiling relied on immunoSEQ multiplex PCR, and the TCRdb table lists in-frame clones only, not all of them. The sample holds 190,000 or so clones, approximately 80% seen once. Material: PBMCs or T cells enriched from blood (not recorded which). The receptors originated from a man aged 35 to 55 who had recovered from COVID-19.

In DNA form, the CDR3 reads TGTGCCAGCAGCCCGGACAGGGGGCCTGGAAACACCATATATTTT. It is translated as CASSPDRGPGNTIYF. The V gene is TRBV3-1 (or the pseudogene TRBV3-2), the J gene TRBJ1-3; 11 nucleotides match TRBD1. Losses at the gene ends were 4 bases for V and 2 bases for J; bases not matched to a gene: 1. The CDR3 extends over 15 amino acids. Per the germline V gene, CDR1 is LGHDT and CDR2 is YNNKEL (reference sequence).

This chain uses TRBV19 with TRBJ1-5; TRBD1 is a possible D gene (5 bases). This CDR3 region has 15 residues. CDR1 LNHDA and CDR2 SQIVND come from the germline V gene (reference sequence). Deletions cut 6 bases from V and 1 base from J, with 13 bases between. CDR3 loop: CASSLGTGSNQPQHF. CDR3 nucleotides: TGTGCCAGTAGCCTAGGCACAGGCAGCAATCAGCCCCAGCATTTT.

For this clone: Other nucleotide sequences from this sample produce the same CDR3. The V call is TRBV11-2, the J call TRBJ1-4; 12 positions agree with TRBD1. Trimming at V came to 3 bases and at J to 7 bases, leaving 3 bases not matched to a gene. CDR3 length: 15 residues. Germline V lookup: CDR1 SGHAT, CDR2 FQNNGV. The CDR3 is CASSLGQGAGEKLFF. In DNA form, the CDR3 reads TGTGCCAGCAGCTTGGGACAGGGGGCAGGTGAAAAACTGTTTTTT. Full variable domain (outside the CDR3, taken from reference TRBV11-2 and TRBJ1-4): EAGVAQSPRYKIIEKRQSVAFWCNPISGHATLYWYQQILGQGPKLLIQFQNNGVVDDSQLPKDRFSAERLKGVDSTLKIQPAKLEDSAVYLCASSLGQGAGEKLFFGSGTQLSVL.

The V gene is TRBV18, the J gene TRBJ1-5, with D possibly TRBD1 on 5 matching bases. From germline, CDR1 is KGHSH and CDR2 LQKENI. Trimming shortened V by 3 bases and J by 5 bases, and 11 bases separated the two germline ends. This CDR3 is 14 amino acids long. This CDR3 is CASSPLGLDQPQHF. CDR3 bases: TGTGCCAGCTCACCGCTGGGGCTTGATCAGCCCCAGCATTTT. Full variable domain (missing parts from reference TRBV18 and TRBJ1-5): NAGVMQNPRHLVRRRGQEARLRCSPMKGHSHVYWYRQLPEEGLKFMVYLQKENIIDESGMPKERFSAEFPKEGPSILRIQQVVRGDSAAYFCASSPLGLDQPQHFGDGTRLSIL.

The J gene is TRBJ1-2, the V gene TRBV29-1; D possibly corresponds to TRBD1 (5 bases). This CDR3 contains 12 residues. Germline V gene sequence: CDR1 SQVTM, CDR2 ANQGSEA. V lost 4 bases and J lost 7, with 13 bases in between. CDR3 sequence: CSVAPGLSGYTF. The DNA for the CDR3 is TGCAGCGTTGCCCCAGGGTTGAGTGGCTACACCTTC.

The V gene is TRBV5-5, the J gene TRBJ2-2; tentative D call: TRBD1 (5 bases). The V gene lost 3 bases and the J gene lost 1 base, with 7 bases spanning the gap. The germline V gene encodes CDR1 SGHKS and CDR2 YYEKEE (reference sequence). The CDR3 spans 14 residues. The CDR3 DNA follows: TGTGCCAGCAGCTACGACAGGAACACCGGGGAGCTGTTTTTT. Translation gives CASSYDRNTGELFF.

V usage is TRBV7-2 and J usage is TRBJ1-3; D is uncertain. The germline V gene has CDR1 SGHTA and CDR2 FQGNSA. The CDR3 length is 16 residues. V was shortened by 1 base and J by 3 bases, with 13 bases between the two germline ends. CDR3 sequence reads: CASSLVAVISGNTIYF. CDR3 in DNA: TGTGCCAGCAGCTTAGTGGCAGTCATCAGTGGAAACACCATATATTTT.

The chain joins TRBV4-1 to TRBJ1-5; D is ambiguous. Per the germline V gene, CDR1 is MGHRA and CDR2 is YSYEKL. V shed 2 bases and J shed 7 bases, with 12 bases lying between them. The CDR3 has 14 amino acids. DNA for the CDR3: TGCGCCAGCAGCCAAAGAGAGGGAGGGCAGCCCCAGCATTTT. Protein sequence: CASSQREGGQPQHF.

This clone was counted once. The chain links TRBV7-9 to TRBJ2-7, with TRBD2 as a possible D gene (6 bases). V lost 6 bases, J lost 7 bases, and 19 bases lay in between. This CDR3 comprises 14 residues. Germline CDR1 reads SEHNR; CDR2 reads FQNEAQ (reference sequence). The CDR3 reads CASRPGTHNEEQYF. CDR3 in DNA: TGTGCCAGCAGACCTGGGACTCATAACGAAGAGCAGTACTTC.

This rearrangement joins TRBV11-2 to TRBJ2-7; 10 nucleotides match TRBD1. The V gene's germline CDR1 is SGHAT and CDR2 FQNNGV. This CDR3 region has 16 residues. After removal of 5 bases from V and 2 bases from J, the junction contained 9 bases not matched to a gene. The CDR3 is CASSPNVGTGAYEQYF. As DNA, the CDR3 is TGTGCCAGCAGCCCCAATGTGGGGACAGGGGCCTACGAGCAGTACTTC. The variable domain in full, completed from reference TRBV11-2 and TRBJ2-7, reads EAGVAQSPRYKIIEKRQSVAFWCNPISGHATLYWYQQILGQGPKLLIQFQNNGVVDDSQLPKDRFSAERLKGVDSTLKIQPAKLEDSAVYLCASSPNVGTGAYEQYFGPGTRLTVT.

There are many counts of this clone. The chain couples TRBV6-4 to TRBJ1-2; D ambiguous. Between the trimmed V and J ends, which lost 0 bases and 6 bases, there was a span of 5 bases. Germline V gives CDR1 MRHNA, CDR2 SNTAGT. The CDR3 runs 12 residues. CDR3 DNA: TGTGCCAGCAGTGACTCGTTAAATGGCTACACCTTC. It specifies CASSDSLNGYTF.

This chain links TRBV1 with TRBJ1-3. TRBV1 is listed as a pseudogene. The CDR3 runs 13 residues. CDR3 nucleotides: TGCACCAGCAGCCGCCGAGCGAGATCAACCATATATTTT. This sequence encodes CTSSRRARSTIYF.

This clone was seen only once. The chain recombines TRBV11-2 with TRBJ1-3; tentative D call: TRBD1 (5 bases). The CDR3 has 16 amino acids. Trimming left V 6 bases short and J 0 bases short, with 15 bases between. The germline V gene has CDR1 SGHAT and CDR2 FQNNGV. CDR3 nucleotide sequence: TGTGCCAGCAGTTCCCTACAGGAGAACTCTGGAAACACCATATATTTT. It translates to CASSSLQENSGNTIYF.

The chain combines TRBV23-1 with TRBJ1-2; D is unresolved. Being an ORF, TRBV23-1 has a function that is uncertain. Trimming pared 0 bases from V and 4 bases from J, leaving 6 bases between. The CDR3 has 13 residues. CDR3 DNA: TGCGCCAGCAGTCAATCGACATCCTATGGCTACACCTTC. It encodes CASSQSTSYGYTF.

The DNA of the CDR3 is TGCGCCAGCAGCTTTGGCGGGATGAACACCGGGGAGCTGTTTTTT. It codes for CASSFGGMNTGELFF. The chain uses TRBV5-1 and TRBJ2-2, with a possible D match to TRBD2 (6 bases). The germline CDR1 and CDR2 sequences are SGHRS and YFSETQ. This CDR3 has 15 residues. Trimming took off 2 bases at V and 1 base at J, with 9 bases between the two ends.

The CDR3 nucleotides are TGTGCCAGCAGCTTAGTAGCGGGGACCACTGAAGCTTTCTTT. This translates into CASSLVAGTTEAFF. The chain carries TRBV7-9 and TRBJ1-1, with D possibly TRBD1 on 5 matching bases. The length of the CDR3 is 14 residues. Per the germline V gene, CDR1 is SEHNR and CDR2 is FQNEAQ (reference sequence). Trimming removed 1 base from V and 4 bases from J, with 10 bases in between.

The chain couples TRBV5-1 to TRBJ1-2, with 7 bases aligning to TRBD1. The germline V gene encodes CDR1 SGHRS and CDR2 YFSETQ. This CDR3 comprises 13 residues. V lost 3 bases, J lost 6 bases, and 5 bases stayed unmatched. The CDR3 DNA sequence: TGCGCCAGCAGCTCGACAGGGTCTAATGGCTACACCTTC. Translated: CASSSTGSNGYTF.

The chain has TRBV6-5 and TRBJ1-3; 7 nucleotides line up with TRBD1. V was clipped by 5 bases and J by 0 bases; unmatched bases: 4. The CDR3 consists of 15 residues. CDR1 and CDR2 (germline): MNHEY, SVGAGI. CDR3 DNA sequence: TGTGCCAGCAGTACGGACAGGAGCTCTGGAAACACCATATATTTT. It translates to CASSTDRSSGNTIYF.

The V call is TRBV30, the J call TRBJ1-2; the match to TRBD1 covers 7 bases. Per germline, CDR1 GTSNPN and CDR2 SVGIG (reference sequence). The CDR3 has 12 residues. J lost 6 bases, V lost 3 bases, and 4 bases had no gene match. The CDR3 DNA reads as TGTGCCTGGAGAGGGGGCGAGCATGGCTACACCTTC. It encodes CAWRGGEHGYTF.

This clone is a singleton in its sample. The V gene is TRBV18, the J gene TRBJ1-3; 11 bases agree with TRBD1. This CDR3 comprises 16 residues. Trimming took 6 bases from V and 4 from J; bases not matched to a gene: 8. From germline, CDR1 is KGHSH and CDR2 LQKENI. CDR3 protein: CASSMPGQGEGNTIYF. CDR3 nucleotide sequence: TGTGCCAGCTCGATGCCGGGACAGGGGGAAGGAAACACCATATATTTT.

The chain combines TRBV30 with TRBJ1-2, with a possible D match to TRBD1 (6 bases). The CDR3 is made up of 14 amino acids. CDR1 is GTSNPN, CDR2 SVGIG, per germline (reference sequence). V was shortened by 4 bases and J by 3 bases, with 15 bases between the two germline ends. The CDR3, as DNA: TGTGCCTGGAAAATTTTGGCAGGGGACTATGGCTACACCTTC. Residues: CAWKILAGDYGYTF.